The clone carrying this T cell receptor beta chain occurred once. Antigen specificity is unknown. The sample is drawn from a study of T cells in tuberculosis. Whole-study context: The T cells targeted glucose monomycolate, a mycobacterial lipid, via CD1B. General study points: Cases with active tuberculosis were adults, while controls were adolescents. The TCR-beta difference was not significant; alpha differences partly reflected length.

Assay: immunoSEQ multiplex PCR; the TCRdb copy retains only in-frame clones and omits some. The data contain tens of thousands of clones, 80% to 95% of them singletons. Time point in this sample: new active TB diagnosis, blood taken before or within 7 days of starting treatment. Tuberculosis was confirmed by positive sputum smear and/or M. tuberculosis culture. CDR3 length: 16 residues. CDR1 is SGHRS, CDR2 YFSETQ, per germline. V was pared by 4 bases and J by 0 bases, with 3 bases of the junction left unmatched. The specimen was PBMCs, collected at tuberculosis diagnosis. This sequence originates from an adult with tuberculosis. The rearrangement joins TRBV5-1 to TRBJ2-3; TRBD2 matches 12 bases. The CDR3 DNA reads as TGCGCCAGCAGCCGAGGGACTAGCGGGAGCACAGATACGCAGTATTTT. Its translation: CASSRGTSGSTDTQYF.